Listed here are 8 T cell receptor beta chains from one sample, sequenced in a study of blood T cells in healthy people across ages. Sample-barcoded 5' priming and a J-beta primer mix drove a second PCR of 7 to 11 cycles. TCRdb re-called the 5' RACE reads with MiXCR, one entry per CDR3 protein. The profile covers about 380,000 distinct CDR3 sequences, with over 45% appearing a single time and approximately 51% taken by the ten largest. The sequenced sample was blood. The receptors here all came from a man in his sixties in good health.

The chain joins TRBV10-3 to TRBJ2-1, with 8 bases identical to TRBD2. The V gene's germline CDR1 is ENHRY and CDR2 SYGVKD. J gave up 8 bases and V 8 bases, and 8 bases lay outside the gene matches. This CDR3 region has 13 residues. Here the CDR3 reads CAISDGGADEQFF. DNA of the CDR3: TGTGCCATCTCTGACGGGGGGGCTGATGAGCAGTTCTTC.

The CDR3 DNA is TGCAGTGCACCCGATCAGCGGGAGGCCCGCGGGCAGTACTTC. Protein sequence: CSAPDQREARGQYF. This rearrangement joins TRBV20-1 to TRBJ2-7; 9 bases are shared with TRBD2. The CDR3 consists of 14 residues. Germline trimming cut 6 bases from V and 9 bases from J; bases unmatched to any gene: 15. The germline CDR1 and CDR2 sequences are DFQATT and SNEGSKA (reference sequence).

This chain uses TRBV10-3 with TRBJ2-6; 12 bases match TRBD1. The CDR3 sequence is 17 residues long. Germline V CDR1 and CDR2: ENHRY, SYGVKD. V shed 6 bases and J 4 bases; nucleotides not matched to a gene: 7. CDR3 amino acids: CAIRGGQGAGGANVLTF. The CDR3 DNA reads TGTGCCATCAGAGGGGGACAGGGGGCAGGAGGGGCCAACGTCCTGACTTTC.

The chain combines TRBV7-2 with TRBJ2-5, with 7 bases aligning to TRBD2. CDR1 and CDR2 from the germline V gene are SGHTA and FQGNSA. Trimming at V came to 0 bases and at J to 5 bases, leaving 3 bases not matched to a gene. The CDR3 covers 14 residues. CDR3 sequence (DNA): TGTGCCAGCAGCTTAGCCGGGACTATGGAGACCCAGTACTTC. This translates into CASSLAGTMETQYF.

This clonotype has a handful of counts. The chain is built from TRBV11-1 and TRBJ2-1; 7 bases align to TRBD1. The CDR3 sequence is 17 residues long. Trimming removed 5 bases from V and 10 bases from J; junction bases left unmatched: 20. Germline lookup yields CDR1 SGHAT and CDR2 FQDESV (reference sequence). CDR3 in amino acids: CASSDVYSNRGHREQFF. The CDR3, as DNA: TGTGCCAGCAGCGACGTCTATTCAAACAGGGGCCACAGGGAGCAGTTCTTC.

This rearrangement joins TRBV20-1 to TRBJ2-7; perhaps TRBD2 as D (6 bases). CDR3 size: 14 residues. From germline, CDR1 is DFQATT and CDR2 SNEGSKA (reference sequence). With 3 bases removed from V and 4 bases from J, the gap between germline ends came to 16 bases. CDR3 amino acids: CSARNPEGRYEQYF. The CDR3 coding sequence is TGCAGTGCTAGGAACCCGGAGGGGAGGTACGAGCAGTACTTC.

As for this clonotype: Sequence at one end of the junction differs from germline and may be a read error. J is TRBJ2-1 and V is TRBV11-2, with 15 bases fitting TRBD2. CDR1 and CDR2 from the germline V gene are SGHAT and FQNNGV. The CDR3 is made up of 21 amino acids. Here the CDR3 reads CASSSATRTSGGATSCNEQFF. The DNA of the CDR3 is TGTGCCAGCAGCTCCGCGACGAGGACTAGCGGGGGGGCCACCTCCTGCAATGAGCAGTTCTTC. Drawing the rest from reference TRBV11-2 and TRBJ2-1, the complete variable domain is EAGVAQSPRYKIIEKRQSVAFWCNPISGHATLYWYQQILGQGPKLLIQFQNNGVVDDSQLPKDRFSAERLKGVDSTLKIQPAKLEDSAVYLCASSSATRTSGGATSCNEQFFGPGTRLTVL.

This clonotype came up a few times. The chain couples TRBV5-1 to TRBJ2-3; perhaps D is TRBD1 or TRBD2 (11 bases each). Deletions cut 4 bases from V and 8 bases from J, with 29 bases between. Germline V lookup: CDR1 SGHRS, CDR2 YFSETQ. The CDR3 is made up of 18 amino acids. CDR3 DNA sequence: TGCGCCAGCAGCCCAGGACAGGGGGCGACTAGCGGGATTAGTACGCAGTATTTT. It yields the protein CASSPGQGATSGISTQYF.